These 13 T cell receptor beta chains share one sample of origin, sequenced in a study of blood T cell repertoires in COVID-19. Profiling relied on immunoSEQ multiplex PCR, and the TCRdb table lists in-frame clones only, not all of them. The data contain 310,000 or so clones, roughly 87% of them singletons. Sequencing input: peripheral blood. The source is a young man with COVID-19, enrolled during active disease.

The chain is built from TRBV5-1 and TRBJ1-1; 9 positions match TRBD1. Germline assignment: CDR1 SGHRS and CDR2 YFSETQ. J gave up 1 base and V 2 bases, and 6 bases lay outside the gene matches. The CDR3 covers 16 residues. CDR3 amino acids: CASSFTGGGKNTEAFF. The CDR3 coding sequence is TGCGCCAGCAGCTTCACAGGGGGCGGGAAGAACACTGAAGCTTTCTTT. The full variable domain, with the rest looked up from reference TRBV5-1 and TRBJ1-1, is KAGVTQTPRYLIKTRGQQVTLSCSPISGHRSVSWYQQTPGQGLQFLFEYFSETQRNKGNFPGRFSGRQFSNSRSEMNVSTLELGDSALYLCASSFTGGGKNTEAFFGQGTRLTVV.

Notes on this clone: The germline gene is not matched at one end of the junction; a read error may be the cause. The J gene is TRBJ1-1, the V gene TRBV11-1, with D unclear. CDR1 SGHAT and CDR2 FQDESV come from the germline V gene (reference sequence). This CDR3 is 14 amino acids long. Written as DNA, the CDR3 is TGTGCCAGCACCTTAGTCCCGGTGAACACTGAAGCTTTCTTT. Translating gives CASTLVPVNTEAFF.

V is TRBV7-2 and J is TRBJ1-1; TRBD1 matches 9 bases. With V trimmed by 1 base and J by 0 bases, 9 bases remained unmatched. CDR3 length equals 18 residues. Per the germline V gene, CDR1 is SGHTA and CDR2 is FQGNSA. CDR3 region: CASSLDRGRVSMNTEAFF. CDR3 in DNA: TGTGCCAGCAGCTTAGACAGGGGGCGAGTATCCATGAACACTGAAGCTTTCTTT.

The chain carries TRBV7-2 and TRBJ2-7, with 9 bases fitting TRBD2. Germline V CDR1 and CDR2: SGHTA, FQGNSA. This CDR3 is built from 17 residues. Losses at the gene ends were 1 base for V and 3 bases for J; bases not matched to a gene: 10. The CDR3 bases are TGTGCCAGCAGCTTAGGTCCGATAGCGGGGGTGTTCTACGAGCAGTACTTC. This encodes CASSLGPIAGVFYEQYF.

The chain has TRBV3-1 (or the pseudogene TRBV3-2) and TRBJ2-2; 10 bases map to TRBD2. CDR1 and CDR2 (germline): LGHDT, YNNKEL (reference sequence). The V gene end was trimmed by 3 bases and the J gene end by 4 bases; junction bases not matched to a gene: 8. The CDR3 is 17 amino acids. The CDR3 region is CASSHPLTSGLTGELFF. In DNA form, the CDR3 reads TGTGCCAGCAGCCATCCTCTGACTAGCGGGCTCACCGGGGAGCTGTTTTTT.

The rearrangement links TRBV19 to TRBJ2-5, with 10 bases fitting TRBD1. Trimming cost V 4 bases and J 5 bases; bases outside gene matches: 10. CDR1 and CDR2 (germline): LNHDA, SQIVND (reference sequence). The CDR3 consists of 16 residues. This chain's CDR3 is CASSTSRTGGYETQYF. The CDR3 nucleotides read TGTGCCAGTAGTACCTCACGGACAGGGGGTTATGAGACCCAGTACTTC.

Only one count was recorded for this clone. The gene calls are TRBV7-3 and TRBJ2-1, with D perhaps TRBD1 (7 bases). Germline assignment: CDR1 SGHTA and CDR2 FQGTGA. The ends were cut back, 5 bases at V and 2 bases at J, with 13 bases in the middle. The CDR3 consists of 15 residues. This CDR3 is CASSPGGSPYNEQFF. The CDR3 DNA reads TGTGCCAGCAGCCCAGGGGGGTCCCCCTACAATGAGCAGTTCTTC.

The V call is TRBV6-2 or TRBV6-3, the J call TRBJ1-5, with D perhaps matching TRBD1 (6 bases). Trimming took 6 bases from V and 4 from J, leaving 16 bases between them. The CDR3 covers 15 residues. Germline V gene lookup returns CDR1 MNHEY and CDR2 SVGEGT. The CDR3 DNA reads TGTGCCAGCAGCGATTTGGTCAGGGGAAATCAGCCCCAGCATTTT. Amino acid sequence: CASSDLVRGNQPQHF.

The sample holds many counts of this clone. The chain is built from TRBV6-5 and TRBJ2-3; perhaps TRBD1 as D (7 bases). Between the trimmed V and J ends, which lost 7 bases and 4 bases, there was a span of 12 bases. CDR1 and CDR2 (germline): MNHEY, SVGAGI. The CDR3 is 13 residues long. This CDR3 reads CASTRGEADTQYF. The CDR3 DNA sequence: TGTGCCAGCACCAGGGGGGAGGCAGATACGCAGTATTTT.

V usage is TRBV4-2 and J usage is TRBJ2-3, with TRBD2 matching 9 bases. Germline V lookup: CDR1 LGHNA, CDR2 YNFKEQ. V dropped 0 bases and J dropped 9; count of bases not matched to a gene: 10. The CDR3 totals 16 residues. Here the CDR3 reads CASSQDYLAGRRTQYF. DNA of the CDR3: TGTGCCAGCAGCCAAGATTATCTAGCGGGGAGACGGACGCAGTATTTT.

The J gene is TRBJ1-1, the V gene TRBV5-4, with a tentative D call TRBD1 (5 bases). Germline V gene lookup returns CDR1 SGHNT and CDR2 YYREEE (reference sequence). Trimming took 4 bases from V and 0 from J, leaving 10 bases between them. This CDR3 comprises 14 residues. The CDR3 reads CASSLGQMNTEAFF. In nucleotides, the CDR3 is TGTGCCAGCAGCCTGGGGCAGATGAACACTGAAGCTTTCTTT.

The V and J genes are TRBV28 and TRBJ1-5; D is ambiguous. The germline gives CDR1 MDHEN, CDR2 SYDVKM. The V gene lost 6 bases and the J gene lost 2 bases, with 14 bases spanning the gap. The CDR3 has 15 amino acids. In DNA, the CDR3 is TGTGCCAGCAGACTCCGGGTCTGGGGCAATCAGCCCCAGCATTTT. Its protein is CASRLRVWGNQPQHF. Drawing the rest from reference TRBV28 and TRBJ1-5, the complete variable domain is DVKVTQSSRYLVKRTGEKVFLECVQDMDHENMFWYRQDPGLGLRLIYFSYDVKMKEKGDIPEGYSVSREKKERFSLILESASTNQTSMYLCASRLRVWGNQPQHFGDGTRLSIL.

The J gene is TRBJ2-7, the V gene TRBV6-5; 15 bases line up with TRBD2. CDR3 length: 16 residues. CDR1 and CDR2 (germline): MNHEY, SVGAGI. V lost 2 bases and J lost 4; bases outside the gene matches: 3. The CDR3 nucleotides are TGTGCCAGCAGTTACGTGGGACTAGCGGGGGGATACGAGCAGTACTTC. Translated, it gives CASSYVGLAGGYEQYF.